This T cell receptor beta chain was profiled in a study of T cell changes during pregnancy in multiple sclerosis. In germline, CDR1 is MNHNS, CDR2 SASEGT. V was pared by 8 bases and J by 2 bases, with 9 bases between. CDR3 size: 12 residues. The assay was immunoSEQ multiplex PCR, and TCRdb's table has in-frame clones only and misses some. The table includes around 92,000 clones, roughly 92% detected once. The receptor was derived from a female donor with multiple sclerosis, enrolled in a pregnancy study. This sequence joins TRBV6-1 and TRBJ2-5; maybe TRBD2 (5 bases). The material was peripheral blood, obtained after pregnancy. CDR3 amino acids: CASAGRQETQYF. CDR3 nucleotide sequence: TGTGCCAGCGCGGGCAGACAAGAGACCCAGTACTTC.